The rows below give T cell receptor beta chains drawn from one sample of a study of cytomegalovirus exposure and HLA in healthy donors. Libraries were prepared by immunoSEQ multiplex PCR; TCRdb keeps only in-frame clonotypes and omits some of them. The table lists 200,000 to 300,000 clones, about 83% of them singletons, with about 3% in the top ten. What was sequenced was PBMCs. Receptors originate from a man younger than 35 in good health and CMV-seronegative. Both conserved end residues are part of each CDR3. The D gene is left open where the match is weak. A clone size is listed for some rows: how often the clone was seen (once, few, many), or a class if it is expanded.

j_gene: TRBJ2-2; abundance: -; d_gene: -; v_gene: TRBV9; CDR3aa: CASSRTYYTGELFF; CDR3nt: TGTGCCAGCAGCAGGACTTACTACACCGGGGAGCTGTTTTTT
j_gene: TRBJ1-6; abundance: -; d_gene: -; v_gene: TRBV5-1; CDR3aa: CASRDSDNSPLHF; CDR3nt: TGCGCCAGCAGGGACAGTGATAATTCACCCCTCCACTTT
j_gene: TRBJ1-1; abundance: -; d_gene: TRBD1; v_gene: TRBV4-1; CDR3aa: CARPGQGDFTEAFF; CDR3nt: TGCGCCAGACCGGGACAGGGAGATTTCACTGAAGCTTTCTTT
j_gene: TRBJ2-2; abundance: -; d_gene: -; v_gene: TRBV6-1; CDR3aa: CASSEMEAAGTGELFF; CDR3nt: TGTGCCAGCAGTGAAATGGAGGCCGCGGGCACCGGGGAGCTGTTTTTT
j_gene: TRBJ1-2; abundance: -; d_gene: -; v_gene: TRBV15; CDR3aa: CATSRGPEVYGYTF; CDR3nt: TGTGCCACCAGCAGAGGACCGGAGGTCTATGGCTACACCTTC
j_gene: TRBJ2-1; abundance: -; d_gene: TRBD2; v_gene: TRBV27; CDR3aa: CASSTSGGSSYNEQFF; CDR3nt: TGTGCCAGCAGTACTAGCGGGGGGAGCTCCTACAATGAGCAGTTCTTC
j_gene: TRBJ1-2; abundance: -; d_gene: TRBD1; v_gene: TRBV5-6; CDR3aa: CASSFPLIGGDRNYGYTF; CDR3nt: TGTGCCAGCAGCTTTCCGTTGATTGGCGGGGACAGAAACTATGGCTACACCTTC
j_gene: TRBJ2-3; abundance: once; d_gene: -; v_gene: TRBV7-2; CDR3aa: CASSFRGLTDTQYF; CDR3nt: TGTGCCAGCAGCTTTCGGGGACTCACAGATACGCAGTATTTT
j_gene: TRBJ2-7; abundance: -; d_gene: TRBD1; v_gene: TRBV5-5; CDR3aa: CASSLGGTVTYEQYF; CDR3nt: TGTGCCAGCAGCTTGGGTGGGACAGTGACCTACGAGCAGTACTTC
j_gene: TRBJ1-1; abundance: once; d_gene: -; v_gene: TRBV5-8; CDR3aa: CASSLGLEAFF; CDR3nt: TGTGCCAGCAGCTTGGGGCTTGAAGCTTTCTTT
j_gene: TRBJ2-1; abundance: -; d_gene: -; v_gene: TRBV4-1; CDR3aa: CASSQVGQGGDEQFF; CDR3nt: TGCGCCAGCAGCCAAGTAGGTCAGGGTGGCGATGAGCAGTTCTTC
j_gene: TRBJ2-7; abundance: -; d_gene: -; v_gene: TRBV21-1; CDR3aa: CAASTGTPYEQYF; CDR3nt: TGTGCCGCATCGACAGGGACCCCCTACGAGCAGTACTTC
j_gene: TRBJ2-4; abundance: -; d_gene: -; v_gene: TRBV28; CDR3aa: CASSFSSYKNIQYF; CDR3nt: TGTGCCAGCAGTTTTAGCAGTTACAAAAACATTCAGTACTTC
j_gene: TRBJ1-1; abundance: -; d_gene: -; v_gene: TRBV6-5; CDR3aa: CASSYLDRNTEAFF; CDR3nt: TGTGCCAGCAGTTACTTAGACAGGAACACTGAAGCTTTCTTT
j_gene: TRBJ2-2; abundance: -; d_gene: -; v_gene: TRBV11-2; CDR3aa: CASSFYSGSLYSTGELFF; CDR3nt: TGTGCCAGCAGCTTTTACTCGGGGTCCCTGTATAGCACCGGGGAGCTGTTTTTT
j_gene: TRBJ2-7; abundance: once; d_gene: -; v_gene: TRBV11-3; CDR3aa: CASSLASQGGAQYF; CDR3nt: TGTGCCAGCAGCTTAGCCTCGCAGGGAGGAGCCCAGTACTTC
j_gene: TRBJ1-6; abundance: few; d_gene: -; v_gene: TRBV2; CDR3aa: CASSEQGLESPLHF; CDR3nt: TGTGCCAGCAGTGAACAGGGTTTAGAATCACCCCTCCACTTT
j_gene: TRBJ2-1; abundance: -; d_gene: TRBD2; v_gene: TRBV27; CDR3aa: CASSKSGTSGSPSSYNEQFF; CDR3nt: TGTGCCAGCAGTAAATCTGGGACTAGCGGGTCCCCGAGCTCCTACAATGAGCAGTTCTTC
j_gene: TRBJ2-1; abundance: once; d_gene: TRBD2; v_gene: TRBV7-2; CDR3aa: CASSSGLAGRTYNEQFF; CDR3nt: TGTGCCAGCAGCTCGGGACTAGCGGGACGAACCTACAATGAACAGTTCTTC
j_gene: TRBJ2-4; abundance: -; d_gene: -; v_gene: TRBV4-1; CDR3aa: CASSQEGGVKNIQYF; CDR3nt: TGCGCCAGCAGCCAAGAAGGGGGGGTCAAAAACATTCAGTACTTC
j_gene: TRBJ1-5; abundance: -; d_gene: TRBD1; v_gene: TRBV25-1; CDR3aa: CASSGWTGGDNQPQHF; CDR3nt: TGTGCCAGCAGTGGATGGACAGGGGGGGACAATCAGCCCCAGCATTTT
j_gene: TRBJ1-5; abundance: few; d_gene: -; v_gene: TRBV10-1; CDR3aa: CASSESGRGWPQHF; CDR3nt: TGCGCCAGCAGTGAGTCCGGCCGGGGGTGGCCCCAGCATTTT
j_gene: TRBJ2-7; abundance: -; d_gene: TRBD1; v_gene: TRBV29-1; CDR3aa: CSVARGMHEQYF; CDR3nt: TGCAGCGTGGCCAGGGGGATGCACGAGCAGTACTTC
j_gene: TRBJ2-7; abundance: -; d_gene: -; v_gene: TRBV28; CDR3aa: CASSSSGKSYEQYF; CDR3nt: TGTGCCAGCAGTTCTTCCGGGAAGTCCTACGAGCAGTACTTC
j_gene: TRBJ2-6; abundance: -; d_gene: TRBD1; v_gene: TRBV5-1; CDR3aa: CASSPDRVGANVLTF; CDR3nt: TGCGCCAGCAGCCCAGACAGGGTTGGGGCCAACGTCCTGACTTTC
j_gene: TRBJ1-3; abundance: -; d_gene: -; v_gene: TRBV1; CDR3aa: CTSSQGDRGPTRDSGNTIYF; CDR3nt: TGCACCAGCAGCCAAGGCGACAGGGGCCCAACTCGTGACTCTGGAAACACCATATATTTT
j_gene: TRBJ2-7; abundance: -; d_gene: -; v_gene: TRBV4-1; CDR3aa: CASSQERQGIYEQYF; CDR3nt: TGCGCCAGCAGCCAAGAACGGCAGGGGATCTACGAGCAGTACTTC
j_gene: TRBJ1-1; abundance: -; d_gene: -; v_gene: TRBV5-1; CDR3aa: CASSFDGSMNTEAFF; CDR3nt: TGCGCCAGCAGCTTCGACGGGAGCATGAACACTGAAGCTTTCTTT
j_gene: TRBJ2-7; abundance: once; d_gene: -; v_gene: TRBV9; CDR3aa: CASSVGWGAYEQYF; CDR3nt: TGTGCCAGCAGCGTAGGGTGGGGAGCCTACGAGCAGTACTTC
j_gene: TRBJ2-7; abundance: -; d_gene: TRBD1; v_gene: TRBV10-2; CDR3aa: CASSESGIRGPYEQYF; CDR3nt: TGCGCCAGCAGTGAGTCTGGTATCAGGGGGCCCTACGAGCAGTACTTC
j_gene: TRBJ2-3; abundance: few; d_gene: TRBD2; v_gene: TRBV7-8; CDR3aa: CASSSRISGGHTDTQYF; CDR3nt: TGTGCCAGCAGCTCAAGAATTAGCGGGGGTCACACAGATACGCAGTATTTT
j_gene: TRBJ2-7; abundance: -; d_gene: -; v_gene: TRBV2; CDR3aa: CASSQGHIGLGGYEQYF; CDR3nt: TGTGCCAGCAGTCAGGGTCATATCGGATTAGGCGGCTACGAGCAGTACTTC
j_gene: TRBJ2-3; abundance: -; d_gene: TRBD2; v_gene: TRBV28; CDR3aa: CASRLSGRKTDTQYF; CDR3nt: TGTGCCAGCAGACTTAGCGGGAGGAAAACAGATACGCAGTATTTT
j_gene: TRBJ2-1; abundance: -; d_gene: TRBD2; v_gene: TRBV4-3; CDR3aa: CASSQGSGRHGEQFF; CDR3nt: TGCGCCAGCAGCCAAGGTAGCGGGAGGCACGGTGAGCAGTTCTTC
j_gene: TRBJ2-1; abundance: -; d_gene: -; v_gene: TRBV7-2; CDR3aa: CASSRTGSSYNEQFF; CDR3nt: TGTGCCAGCAGCCGGACTGGGAGCTCCTACAATGAGCAGTTCTTC
j_gene: TRBJ2-3; abundance: -; d_gene: -; v_gene: TRBV7-2; CDR3aa: CASSLSESTDTQYF; CDR3nt: TGTGCCAGCAGCTTATCGGAGAGCACAGATACGCAGTATTTT
j_gene: TRBJ2-2; abundance: few; d_gene: -; v_gene: TRBV5-5; CDR3aa: CASSPTAANTGELFF; CDR3nt: TGTGCCAGCAGCCCGACAGCCGCGAACACCGGGGAGCTGTTTTTT
j_gene: TRBJ2-1; abundance: -; d_gene: -; v_gene: TRBV10-3; CDR3aa: CAISGRRDVKGNEQFF; CDR3nt: TGTGCCATCAGCGGGCGGAGAGACGTAAAGGGGAATGAGCAGTTCTTC
j_gene: TRBJ2-1; abundance: -; d_gene: -; v_gene: TRBV15; CDR3aa: CATSRDLVEEGEQFF; CDR3nt: TGTGCCACCAGCAGAGATCTAGTAGAGGAGGGTGAGCAGTTCTTC
j_gene: TRBJ2-2; abundance: -; d_gene: -; v_gene: TRBV4-3; CDR3aa: CASSQEGGGLPRELFF; CDR3nt: TGCGCCAGCAGCCAAGAGGGGGGAGGTCTACCCCGGGAGCTGTTTTTT
j_gene: TRBJ1-2; abundance: few; d_gene: -; v_gene: TRBV5-4; CDR3aa: CASSLRGQQFGYTF; CDR3nt: TGTGCCAGCAGCTTGAGGGGCCAGCAGTTCGGCTACACCTTC
j_gene: TRBJ2-3; abundance: -; d_gene: -; v_gene: TRBV2; CDR3aa: CASSGLADTQYF; CDR3nt: TGTGCCAGCAGTGGGCTCGCAGATACGCAGTATTTT
j_gene: TRBJ2-2; abundance: -; d_gene: TRBD2; v_gene: TRBV28; CDR3aa: CASSFGRTFANTGELFF; CDR3nt: TGTGCCAGCAGTTTCGGGAGGACATTCGCGAACACCGGGGAGCTGTTTTTT
j_gene: TRBJ1-4; abundance: -; d_gene: -; v_gene: TRBV28; CDR3aa: CASRENEKLFF; CDR3nt: TGTGCCAGCAGAGAGAATGAAAAACTGTTTTTT
j_gene: TRBJ2-5; abundance: -; d_gene: -; v_gene: TRBV10-2; CDR3aa: CASSGEGGRFETQYF; CDR3nt: TGCGCCAGCAGCGGGGAGGGGGGCCGGTTTGAGACCCAGTACTTC
j_gene: TRBJ2-7; abundance: once; d_gene: -; v_gene: TRBV19; CDR3aa: CASSGGTAYEQYF; CDR3nt: TGTGCCAGTAGTGGCGGGACCGCCTACGAGCAGTACTTC
j_gene: TRBJ1-2; abundance: -; d_gene: TRBD1; v_gene: TRBV14; CDR3aa: CASSHRQGAEGYTF; CDR3nt: TGTGCCAGCAGCCACCGACAGGGGGCTGAGGGCTACACCTTC